This entry is about one T cell receptor (beta chain). The specificity of this receptor is unknown. Within one base of it there is no much larger clone, and no base qualities were kept. As encoded in the germline V gene, CDR1 is MNHNS while CDR2 is SASEGT. The junction shows trimming of 7 bases on V and 1 base on J, and the gene matches do not reach 9 bases of it. The CDR3 sequence holds 15 residues, the cysteine and phenylalanine included. Left in the record is the CDR3 DNA by itself, 45 bases read in frame from the first base. This specimen comes from a study of T-cell reconstitution after alpha-beta-depleted transplantation in children (TCRdb year 2016). Background for the entire study: Using TCR repertoire profiling, the study quantitatively followed how T-cell immune reconstitution unfolded in children after TCRalphabeta/CD19-depleted allogeneic hematopoietic cell transplantation.

Receptor libraries were prepared by PCR. Data came from an Illumina HiSeq 2500. TCR libraries were prepared with molecular barcoding, using unique molecular identifiers to normalize TCRbeta repertoire quantification. In TCRdb, the public reads were trimmed at Q25 with fastp and aligned with MiXCR, with productive beta chains retained. Entries are consolidated by CDR3 protein sequence, retaining the most common genes and DNA. In all, the sample holds around 600,000 distinct CDR3 sequences, and 16% of those were seen once. The ten largest clones add up to approximately 1% of the sample. This chain is built from TRBV6-1 and TRBJ2-7; 8 bases in between match TRBD1. The clonotype originates from a human donor who donated a stem cell graft to a child with acute myeloid leukemia. The sample in question was PBMCs from the stem cell graft donor, obtained from the stem cell graft. The nucleotide sequence is given as TGTGCCAGCACCTCTAGGGGGACAGGTTCCTACGAGCAGTACTTC. This gives the protein CASTSRGTGSYEQYF.